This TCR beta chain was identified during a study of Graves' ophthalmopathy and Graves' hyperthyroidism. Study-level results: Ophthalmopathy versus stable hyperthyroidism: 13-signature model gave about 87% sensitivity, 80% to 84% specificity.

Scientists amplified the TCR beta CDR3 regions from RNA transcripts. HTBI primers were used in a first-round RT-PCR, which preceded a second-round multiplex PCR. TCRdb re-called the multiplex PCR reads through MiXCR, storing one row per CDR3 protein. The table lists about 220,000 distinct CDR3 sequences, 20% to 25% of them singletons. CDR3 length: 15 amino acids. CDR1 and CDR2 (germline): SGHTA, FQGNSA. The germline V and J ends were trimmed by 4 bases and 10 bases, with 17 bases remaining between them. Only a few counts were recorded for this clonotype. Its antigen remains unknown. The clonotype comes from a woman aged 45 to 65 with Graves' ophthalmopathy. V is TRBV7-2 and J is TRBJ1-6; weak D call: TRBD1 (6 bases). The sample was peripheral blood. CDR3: CASSSYRASRSPLHF. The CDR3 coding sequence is TGTGCCAGCAGCTCATACAGGGCTTCGCGATCACCCCTCCACTTT.